A selection of T cell receptor beta chains follows, all from one sample in a study of T cell changes during pregnancy in multiple sclerosis. Libraries were prepared by immunoSEQ multiplex PCR; TCRdb keeps only in-frame clonotypes and omits some of them. The table records roughly 43,000 clones, around 93% of them present only once. Material: CD4+ T cells from peripheral blood mononuclear cells, obtained in the third trimester of pregnancy. The receptors here all came from a female donor with multiple sclerosis, enrolled in a pregnancy study. Each CDR3 is given with its conserved first and last residue. A D gene is named only where the DNA matches it firmly. Clone size is stated in some rows and not others, as once, few, many or a class when expanded.

>TRBJ1-4|-|TRBV7-6|-
TGTGCCAGCAGCTTAGCGTTCCCCGCAACTAATGAAAAACTGTTTTTT
CASSLAFPATNEKLFF
>TRBJ1-5|-|TRBV28|TRBD1
TGTGCCAGCAGTCCGCGGACAGGGGTTCTAGCTCAGCCCCAGCATTTT
CASSPRTGVLAQPQHF
>TRBJ2-1|once|TRBV7-3|TRBD2
TGTGCCAGCAGCTTAACCGAACTAGCGGGGGACAATGAGCAGTTCTTC
CASSLTELAGDNEQFF
>TRBJ1-2|-|TRBV6-1|TRBD1
TGTGCCAGCGGGTGGGACAGGAGTAACTATGGCTACACCTTC
CASGWDRSNYGYTF
>TRBJ2-6|-|TRBV7-3|-
TGTGCCAGCAGCTTAACCGGGGGTTCTGGGGCCAACGTCCTGACTTTC
CASSLTGGSGANVLTF
>TRBJ2-7|-|TRBV6-5|-
TGTGCCAGCAGTTTACAGACAGGCTCCTACGAGCAGTACTTC
CASSLQTGSYEQYF
>TRBJ1-3|-|TRBV9|-
TGTGCCAGCAGCCCTCGGACCTCTGGGGCGCCTGGAAACACCATATATTTT
CASSPRTSGAPGNTIYF
>TRBJ2-2|-|TRBV21-1|-
TGTGCCAGCAGCGAGGGACAGGGGTTCGGGGAGCTGTTTTTT
CASSEGQGFGELFF
>TRBJ2-1|-|TRBV2|TRBD2
TGTGCCAGCAGTGGGCTGGCGGGGGGTTCCTACAATGAGCAGTTCTTC
CASSGLAGGSYNEQFF
>TRBJ2-5|once|TRBV28|TRBD2
TGTGCCAGCAGTTCCAGCGGGAGAGTCAGGAAAGAGACCCAGTACTTC
CASSSSGRVRKETQYF
>TRBJ2-4|-|TRBV29-1|-
TGCAGCGTTGAAAGGGGGGGTGGCATTCAGTACTTC
CSVERGGGIQYF
>TRBJ2-7|-|TRBV7-9|-
TGTGCCAGCAGCTCCGACAGGTGGTCCTACGAGCAGTACTTC
CASSSDRWSYEQYF
>TRBJ2-4|-|TRBV28|TRBD1
TGTGCCAGCAGTCACAGGGGGCGAGGCATTCAGTACTTC
CASSHRGRGIQYF
>TRBJ1-6|-|TRBV25-1|-
TGTGCCAGCAGTGACAGGGACTATAATTCACCCCTCCACTTT
CASSDRDYNSPLHF
>TRBJ1-5|-|TRBV28|-
TGTGCCAGCAGTTTATTCACGGGGAATCAGCCCCAGCATTTT
CASSLFTGNQPQHF
>TRBJ2-3|-|TRBV28|TRBD2
TGTGCCAGCAGTGGCGGGACTAGCGGGGCCCCAGATACGCAGTATTTT
CASSGGTSGAPDTQYF
>TRBJ2-1|-|TRBV5-1|-
TGCGCCAGCAGCTCACAGATGAGCTCCTACAATGAGCAGTTCTTC
CASSSQMSSYNEQFF
>TRBJ2-3|once|TRBV7-9|TRBD2
TGTGCCAGCAGCTTAACTAGCGGGGCGGGTGATACGCAGTATTTT
CASSLTSGAGDTQYF
>TRBJ2-1|-|TRBV29-1|-
TGCAGCGTTGCTGGCGGGAAGGGCAATGAGCAGTTCTTC
CSVAGGKGNEQFF
>TRBJ1-1|-|TRBV2|-
TGTGCCAGCATACAGGGTTGGACTGAAGCTTTCTTT
CASIQGWTEAFF
>TRBJ2-2|-|TRBV6-6|-
TGTGCCAGCAGTTACCTGAGGGGGGGCACCGGGGAGCTGTTTTTT
CASSYLRGGTGELFF
>TRBJ1-6|-|TRBV6-1|-
TGTGCCAGCAGTGGAGGAGGTCTGGGTTCACCCCTCCACTTT
CASSGGGLGSPLHF
>TRBJ2-2|few|TRBV4-1|-
TGCGCCAGCAGCCCCAGAGGATTAAACACCGGGGAGCTGTTTTTT
CASSPRGLNTGELFF
>TRBJ2-3|-|TRBV29-1|TRBD2
TGCAGCGTTGAGGCAGGACTAGCGGGGATCTACACAGATACGCAGTATTTT
CSVEAGLAGIYTDTQYF
>TRBJ2-7|-|TRBV14|-
TGTGCCAGCAGCCGAGGGTACGAGCAGTACTTC
CASSRGYEQYF
>TRBJ2-1|-|TRBV7-7|-
TGTGCCAGCAGCTTAGCACCGGTAGGGGGGGGACTGGATGAGCAGTTCTTC
CASSLAPVGGGLDEQFF
>TRBJ1-2|-|TRBV29-1|-
TGCAGCGTTTTACCGGACGGAGGATCTCCTAACTATGGCTACACCTTC
CSVLPDGGSPNYGYTF
>TRBJ1-2|-|TRBV28|-
TGTGCCAGCAGTTTAGGGCAGGGCTACTACTATGGCTACACCTTC
CASSLGQGYYYGYTF
>TRBJ2-1|-|TRBV29-1|-
TGCAGCGTTGTAGGGGGTCGCAGGGGAGAACATAATGAGCAGTTCTTC
CSVVGGRRGEHNEQFF
>TRBJ2-7|-|TRBV27|TRBD1
TGTGCCAGCAGCGACCGGGACAGAAGCTCCTACGAGCAGTACTTC
CASSDRDRSSYEQYF
>TRBJ2-5|-|TRBV19|-
TGTGCCAGTAGTTACAGGGGAGGCGAGACCCAGTACTTC
CASSYRGGETQYF
>TRBJ1-2|-|TRBV5-1|TRBD1
TGCGCCAGCAGCTTAGGACAGGGGTCCTATGGCTACACCTTC
CASSLGQGSYGYTF
>TRBJ2-3|-|TRBV10-3|TRBD2
TGTGCCATCAGTGAGACCCTAGCGGGGCGAGCCACAGATACGCAGTATTTT
CAISETLAGRATDTQYF
>TRBJ2-2|-|TRBV5-1|TRBD2
TGCGCCAGCAGCTTGGGTAGGAGCGGGGGCGCTCTTAACACCGGGGAGCTGTTTTTT
CASSLGRSGGALNTGELFF
>TRBJ2-7|-|TRBV19|-
TGTGCCAGTAGGCTACAGGGCACCTACGAGCAGTACTTC
CASRLQGTYEQYF